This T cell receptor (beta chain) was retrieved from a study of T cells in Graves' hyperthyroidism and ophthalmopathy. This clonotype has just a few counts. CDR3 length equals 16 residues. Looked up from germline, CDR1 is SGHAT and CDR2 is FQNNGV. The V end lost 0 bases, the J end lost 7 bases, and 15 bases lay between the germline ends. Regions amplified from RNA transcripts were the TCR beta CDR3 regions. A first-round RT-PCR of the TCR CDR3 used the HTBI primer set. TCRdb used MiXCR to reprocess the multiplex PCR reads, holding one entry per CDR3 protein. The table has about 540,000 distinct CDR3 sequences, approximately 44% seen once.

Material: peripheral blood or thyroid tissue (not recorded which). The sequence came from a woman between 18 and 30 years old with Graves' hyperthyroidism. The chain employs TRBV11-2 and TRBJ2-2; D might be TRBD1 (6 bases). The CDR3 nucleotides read TGTGCCAGCAGCTTAGAGTACAGGGTGAAAGGCGGGGAGCTGTTTTTT. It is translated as CASSLEYRVKGGELFF.